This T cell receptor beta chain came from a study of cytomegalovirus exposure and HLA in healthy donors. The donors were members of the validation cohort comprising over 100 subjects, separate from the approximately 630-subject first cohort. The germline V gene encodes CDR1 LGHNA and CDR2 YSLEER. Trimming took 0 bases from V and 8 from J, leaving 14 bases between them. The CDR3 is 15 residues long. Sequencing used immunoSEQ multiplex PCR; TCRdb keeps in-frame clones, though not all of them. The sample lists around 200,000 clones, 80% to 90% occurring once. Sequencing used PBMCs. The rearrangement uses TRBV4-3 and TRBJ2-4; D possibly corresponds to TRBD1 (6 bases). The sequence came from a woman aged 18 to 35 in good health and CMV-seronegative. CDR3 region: CASSQDRRTVDIQYF. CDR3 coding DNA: TGCGCCAGCAGCCAAGATCGCCGGACAGTTGACATTCAGTACTTC.